The 10 T cell receptor beta chains listed next were all sequenced from one sample in a study of OX40 agonist ivuxolimab in advanced cancers. TCRdb's copy holds only in-frame clones and misses some; the assay was immunoSEQ multiplex PCR. The sample lists more than 55,000 clones, roughly 86% seen once, with roughly 4% in the top ten. The sequencing here drew on CD4+ or CD8+ T cells sorted from blood, taken in a trial of the OX40 agonist ivuxolimab. These receptors originate from an adult with an advanced solid tumor such as melanoma, head and neck, liver or kidney cancer.

V is TRBV4-1 and J is TRBJ1-1; TRBD1 might be the D (5 bases). This CDR3 is built from 15 residues. Germline CDR1 is MGHRA and CDR2 is YSYEKL. The V end was cut by 4 bases, the J end by 6 bases, with 18 bases between. CDR3 sequence reads: CASSLEGQGRPEAFF. As DNA, the CDR3 is TGCGCCAGCAGCCTAGAGGGGCAGGGAAGACCTGAAGCTTTCTTT.

The V and J genes are TRBV6-1 and TRBJ1-3, with D possibly being TRBD1 (5 bases). The V end lost 3 bases, the J end lost 5 bases, and 14 bases lay between the germline ends. The CDR3 sequence is 15 residues long. The germline CDR1 and CDR2 sequences are MNHNS and SASEGT. The CDR3 spells CASSDSGTDRNTIYF. The CDR3 coding sequence is TGTGCCAGCAGTGATTCCGGGACCGATAGAAACACCATATATTTT.

J is TRBJ1-3 and V is TRBV6-1; D gene uncertain. The V gene lost 7 bases and the J gene lost 2 bases, with 9 bases spanning the gap. This CDR3 has 13 residues. In germline, CDR1 is MNHNS, CDR2 SASEGT. The CDR3 DNA sequence: TGTGCCAGCACCCTGTCGGCTGGAAACACCATATATTTT. It encodes CASTLSAGNTIYF.

J is TRBJ2-7 and V is TRBV18; no definite D call. V lost 2 bases and J lost 3, with 17 bases in between. Germline V gives CDR1 KGHSH, CDR2 LQKENI. CDR3 length equals 16 residues. The CDR3: CASSPGIKGTRYEQYF. The CDR3 DNA follows: TGTGCCAGCTCACCAGGGATAAAGGGAACACGCTACGAGCAGTACTTC.

The genes are TRBV27 and TRBJ1-4, with 7 bases identical to TRBD1. CDR1 and CDR2 (germline): MNHEY, SMNVEV (reference sequence). The V gene end was trimmed by 5 bases and the J gene end by 3 bases; junction bases not matched to a gene: 6. The CDR3 is 15 amino acids. The CDR3 coding sequence is TGTGCCAGCAGTGCCAGACAGGGCTCTAATGAAAAACTGTTTTTT. It codes for CASSARQGSNEKLFF.

The chain joins TRBV28 to TRBJ2-7; TRBD2 aligns across 7 bases. V shed 5 bases, J shed 4 bases, and the junction held 8 bases outside the gene matches. The germline V gene has CDR1 MDHEN and CDR2 SYDVKM. The CDR3 has 14 amino acids. CDR3 amino acids: CASSTPGGKYEQYF. The CDR3 nucleotides are TGTGCCAGCAGTACGCCGGGGGGAAAGTACGAGCAGTACTTC.

The chain links TRBV5-1 to TRBJ2-4; weak D call: TRBD2 (5 bases). The CDR3 totals 14 residues. The V end lost 4 bases, the J end lost 5 bases, and 13 bases lay between the germline ends. Germline lookup yields CDR1 SGHRS and CDR2 YFSETQ. In DNA form, the CDR3 reads TGCGCCAGCAGCGTCGGGAACAACCAAAACATTCAGTACTTC. Translation gives CASSVGNNQNIQYF.

The gene calls are TRBV6-1 and TRBJ2-5; 8 nucleotides line up with TRBD2. V gave up 7 bases and J gave up 2 bases; unmatched junction bases: 9. The V gene's germline CDR1 is MNHNS and CDR2 SASEGT. This CDR3 is 15 amino acids long. This chain's CDR3 is CASTSAGAGQETQYF. The CDR3 DNA reads TGTGCCAGCACCTCAGCGGGGGCGGGGCAAGAGACCCAGTACTTC.

This sequence joins TRBV14 and TRBJ1-1; the D gene is possibly TRBD1 (6 bases). This CDR3 spans 14 amino acids. The V end lost 4 bases, the J end lost 3 bases, and 12 bases lay between the germline ends. Germline V CDR1 and CDR2: SGHDN, FVKESK. DNA of the CDR3: TGTGCCAGCAGCCCCCAGGGGTGGGACACTGAAGCTTTCTTT. Its translation is CASSPQGWDTEAFF. Full variable domain (outside the CDR3, taken from reference TRBV14 and TRBJ1-1): EAGVTQFPSHSVIEKGQTVTLRCDPISGHDNLYWYRRVMGKEIKFLLHFVKESKQDESGMPNNRFLAERTGGTYSTLKVQPAELEDSGVYFCASSPQGWDTEAFFGQGTRLTVV.

A remark on this clone: The sample contains more than one DNA sequence encoding this CDR3. V and J are TRBV5-6 and TRBJ2-7; weak D call: TRBD2 (5 bases). V was trimmed by 4 bases and J by 3 bases, leaving 14 bases between them. The CDR3 spans 14 residues. The V gene's germline CDR1 is SGHDT and CDR2 YYEEEE. Here the CDR3 reads CASSPPGLSYEQYF. The CDR3 bases are TGTGCCAGCAGCCCACCAGGACTCAGCTACGAGCAGTACTTC.